This T cell receptor beta chain comes out of a study of OX40 agonist ivuxolimab in advanced cancers. Turning to the overall study: Ivuxolimab was a fully human IgG2 agonistic monoclonal antibody targeting the costimulatory receptor OX40 (CD134). Intravenous ivuxolimab was administered to patients every 2 weeks at six dose levels: 0.01, 0.1, 0.3, 1.5, 3 and 10 mg/kg. Among the approximately 50 dose-escalation patients, roughly 20 had hepatocellular carcinoma, about 15 melanoma, 9 renal cell carcinoma and 9 head and neck cancer. The dose-escalation cohort was roughly 87% male with a mean age of approximately 60 years, ranging from 23 to 79. Patients were allowed to have had prior anti-PD-1, anti-PD-L1 or anti-CTLA-4 therapy, and around 37% of the dose-escalation patients had previously received checkpoint inhibitors. Partial responses occurred in three dose-escalation patients: two with cutaneous melanoma and one with hepatocellular carcinoma. The purpose of peripheral TCRbeta sequencing was to test whether ivuxolimab changed TCR sequence diversity and led to clonal T-cell expansion. The paper describes the monotherapy dose-escalation part (N ≈ 52 patients) of the phase I trial of ivuxolimab.

The trial excluded patients who had a history of autoimmune disease or were on systemic immunosuppression. In every dose cohort, peripheral blood was drawn for TCR sequencing at baseline, cycle 4 day 1, and cycle 7 day 1. Samples were obtained from an open-label, multicenter, first-in-human phase I dose-escalation trial of ivuxolimab. Adults with locally advanced or metastatic head and neck squamous cell, hepatocellular, melanoma or renal cell carcinoma were enrolled in the trial. Before TCR sequencing, CD4+ T cells and CD8+ T cells from peripheral blood were sorted into separate populations. Note on this clone: Its antigen is currently not known. Per-base quality was not reported, and no clone a single base away is much larger than it.

Trimming removed 5 bases from V and 3 bases from J, leaving 8 bases between the germline ends. From the cysteine through the phenylalanine, the CDR3 covers 11 amino acids. Of the read, only the CDR3 DNA is kept; its 33 bases are in frame from base 1. CDR1 DFQATT and CDR2 SNEGSKA are derived from the germline V gene (reference sequence). For sequencing of the TCRbeta CDR3 region, genomic DNA was extracted from the sorted cells. The immunoSEQ Assay was used for sequencing of TCRbeta CDR3 regions. TCRdb limited this immuneACCESS table to in-frame rearrangements with V and J called. A share of clones is missing; checked studies link under half to unresolved V genes, and the rest is unexplained. Present in this sample are about 46,000 clones, 70% to 90% of which were seen just once. The biggest ten clones account for 13% to 15% of the sample. The full study reports these points: Antigen specificity was not determined for the clonally expanded peripheral T cells. Partial responders in the 0.1-3.0 mg/kg groups had among the lowest normalized peripheral clonal expansion, especially among CD8+ T cells. After ivuxolimab, CD8+ T cells had more expanded clones than CD4+ T cells on average. Low levels of normalized T-cell clonal expansion were also shown by some nonresponding patients. At doses from 0.1 to 3.0 mg/kg, clonal expansion was seen in both CD4+ and CD8+ blood T cells between baseline and week 6.

The TCR originated in an adult with an advanced solid tumor such as melanoma, head and neck, liver or kidney cancer. Source: CD4+ or CD8+ T cells sorted from blood, taken in a trial of the OX40 agonist ivuxolimab. The sequence is built from TRBV20-1 and TRBJ2-7, with the D call tentatively TRBD1 or TRBD2, each fitting 5 bases. The nucleotide sequence is given as TGCAGTGCTGAGGGGTTCTACGAGCAGTACTTC. Its translation reads: CSAEGFYEQYF.